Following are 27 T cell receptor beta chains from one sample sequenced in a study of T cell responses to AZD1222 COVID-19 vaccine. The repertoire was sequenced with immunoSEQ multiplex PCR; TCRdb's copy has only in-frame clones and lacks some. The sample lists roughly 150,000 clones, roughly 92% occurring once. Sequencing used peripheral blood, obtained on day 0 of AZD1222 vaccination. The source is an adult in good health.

CDR3: CASSFRQTWRSGGNTIYF. In DNA, the CDR3 is TGTGCCAGCAGCTTCCGACAGACGTGGCGCTCTGGTGGAAACACCATATATTTT. This chain links TRBV13 with TRBJ1-3; a weak D match, TRBD1 (5 bases). This CDR3 region has 18 residues. Trimming took off 3 bases at V and 3 bases at J, with 21 bases between the two ends. Germline V gene lookup returns CDR1 PRHDT and CDR2 FYEKMQ (reference sequence).

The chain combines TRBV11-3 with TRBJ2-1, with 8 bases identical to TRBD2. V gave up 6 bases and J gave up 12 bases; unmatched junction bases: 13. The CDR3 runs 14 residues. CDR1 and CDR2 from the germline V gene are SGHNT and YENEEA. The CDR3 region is CASSSGTSPSGQFF. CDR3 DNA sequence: TGTGCCAGCAGTTCCGGGACTAGTCCCAGTGGGCAGTTCTTC. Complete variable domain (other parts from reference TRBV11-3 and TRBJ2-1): EAGVVQSPRYKIIEKKQPVAFWCNPISGHNTLYWYLQNLGQGPELLIRYENEEAVDDSQLPKDRFSAERLKGVDSTLKIQPAELGDSAVYLCASSSGTSPSGQFFGPGTRLTVL.

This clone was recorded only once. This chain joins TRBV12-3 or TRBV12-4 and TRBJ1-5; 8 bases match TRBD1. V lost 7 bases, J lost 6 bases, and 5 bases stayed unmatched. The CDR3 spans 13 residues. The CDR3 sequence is CASNGQGVQPQHF. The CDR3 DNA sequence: TGTGCCAGCAACGGACAGGGCGTTCAGCCCCAGCATTTT.

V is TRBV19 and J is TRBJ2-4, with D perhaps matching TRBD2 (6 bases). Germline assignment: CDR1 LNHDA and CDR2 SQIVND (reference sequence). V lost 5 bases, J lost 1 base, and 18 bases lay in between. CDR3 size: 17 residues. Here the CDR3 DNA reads TGTGCCAGTAGTCTCCGACGGGACTCCGGGGCCAAAAACATTCAGTACTTC. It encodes CASSLRRDSGAKNIQYF.

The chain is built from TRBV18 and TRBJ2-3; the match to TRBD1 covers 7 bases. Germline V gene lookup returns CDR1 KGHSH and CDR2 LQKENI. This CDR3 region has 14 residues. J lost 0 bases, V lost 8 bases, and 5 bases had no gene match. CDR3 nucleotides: TGTGCCAGCACCGGGACAGCGAGCACAGATACGCAGTATTTT. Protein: CASTGTASTDTQYF. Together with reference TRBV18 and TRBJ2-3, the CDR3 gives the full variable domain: NAGVMQNPRHLVRRRGQEARLRCSPMKGHSHVYWYRQLPEEGLKFMVYLQKENIIDESGMPKERFSAEFPKEGPSILRIQQVVRGDSAAYFCASTGTASTDTQYFGPGTRLTVL.

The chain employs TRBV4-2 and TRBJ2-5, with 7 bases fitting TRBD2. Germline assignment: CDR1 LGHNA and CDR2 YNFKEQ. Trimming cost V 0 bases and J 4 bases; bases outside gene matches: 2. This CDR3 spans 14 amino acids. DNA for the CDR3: TGTGCCAGCAGCCAAGAGTCGGGAGGAGAGACCCAGTACTTC. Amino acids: CASSQESGGETQYF.

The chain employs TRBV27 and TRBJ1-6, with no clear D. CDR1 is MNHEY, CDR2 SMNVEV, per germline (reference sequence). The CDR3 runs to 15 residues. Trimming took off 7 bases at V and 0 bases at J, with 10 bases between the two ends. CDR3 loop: CASKTASSYNSPLHF. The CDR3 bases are TGTGCCAGCAAAACCGCGAGCTCCTATAATTCACCCCTCCACTTT.

CDR3 nucleotide sequence: TGTGCCAGCGGGGGACTAGCGGGAGCGGCCGGGGAGCTGTTTTTT. The encoded protein is CASGGLAGAAGELFF. The chain is built from TRBV2 and TRBJ2-2, with 14 bases matching TRBD2. The V segment lost 8 bases and the J segment 6 bases; nucleotides outside the gene matches: 5. The germline V gene encodes CDR1 SNHLY and CDR2 FYNNEI. The CDR3 runs to 15 residues. Filled out from reference TRBV2 and TRBJ2-2, the complete variable domain reads EPEVTQTPSHQVTQMGQEVILRCVPISNHLYFYWYRQILGQKVEFLVSFYNNEISEKSEIFDDQFSVERPDGSNFTLKIRSTKLEDSAMYFCASGGLAGAAGELFFGEGSRLTVL.

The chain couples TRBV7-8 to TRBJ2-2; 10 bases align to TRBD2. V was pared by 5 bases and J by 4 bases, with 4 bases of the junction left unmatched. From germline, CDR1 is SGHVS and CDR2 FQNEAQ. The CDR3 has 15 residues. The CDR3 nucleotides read TGTGCCAGCAGCATAACTAGCGGGACCACCGGGGAGCTGTTTTTT. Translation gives CASSITSGTTGELFF. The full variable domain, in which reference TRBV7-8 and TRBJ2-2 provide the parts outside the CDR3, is GAGVSQSPRYKVAKRGQDVALRCDPISGHVSLFWYQQALGQGPEFLTYFQNEAQLDKSGLPSDRFFAERPEGSVSTLKIQRTQQEDSAVYLCASSITSGTTGELFFGEGSRLTVL.

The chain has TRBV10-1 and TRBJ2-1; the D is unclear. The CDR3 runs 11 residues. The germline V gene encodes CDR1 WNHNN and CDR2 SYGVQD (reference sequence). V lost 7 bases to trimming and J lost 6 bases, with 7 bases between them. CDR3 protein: CASIDSNEQFF. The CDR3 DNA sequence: TGCGCCAGCATTGACTCCAATGAGCAGTTCTTC.

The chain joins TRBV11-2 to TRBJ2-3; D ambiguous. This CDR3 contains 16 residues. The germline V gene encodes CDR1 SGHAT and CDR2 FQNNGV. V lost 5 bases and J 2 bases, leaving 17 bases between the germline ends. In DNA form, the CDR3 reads TGTGCCAGCAGCCTCCTCCTGAGCGCCCCCACAGATACGCAGTATTTT. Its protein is CASSLLLSAPTDTQYF.

The CDR3 DNA reads TGTGCCAGCAGCTCCAGACGGGGGAACACTGAAGCTTTCTTT. Encoded protein: CASSSRRGNTEAFF. This sequence joins TRBV7-8 and TRBJ1-1; D is ambiguous. Germline-derived CDR1 and CDR2 are SGHVS and FQNEAQ. CDR3 length: 14 amino acids. Trimming shortened V by 4 bases and J by 1 base, and 10 bases separated the two germline ends.

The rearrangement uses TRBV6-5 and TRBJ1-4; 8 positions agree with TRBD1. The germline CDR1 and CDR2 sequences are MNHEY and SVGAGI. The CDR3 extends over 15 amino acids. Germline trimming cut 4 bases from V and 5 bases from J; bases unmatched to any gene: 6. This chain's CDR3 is CASSSRGRGNEKLFF. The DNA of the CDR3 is TGTGCCAGCAGTTCCAGGGGGCGGGGGAATGAAAAACTGTTTTTT.

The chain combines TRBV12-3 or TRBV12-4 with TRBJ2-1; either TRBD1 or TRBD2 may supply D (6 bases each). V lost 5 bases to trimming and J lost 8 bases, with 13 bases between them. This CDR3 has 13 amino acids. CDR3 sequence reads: CASSPGGIYEQFF. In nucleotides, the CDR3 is TGTGCCAGCAGTCCCGGGGGCATCTATGAGCAGTTCTTC.

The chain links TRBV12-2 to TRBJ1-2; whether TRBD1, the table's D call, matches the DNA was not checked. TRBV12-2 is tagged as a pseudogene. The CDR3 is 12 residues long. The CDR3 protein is CASRPGVSGYTF. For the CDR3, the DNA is TGTGCAAGTCGCCCAGGGGTGAGTGGCTACACCTTC.

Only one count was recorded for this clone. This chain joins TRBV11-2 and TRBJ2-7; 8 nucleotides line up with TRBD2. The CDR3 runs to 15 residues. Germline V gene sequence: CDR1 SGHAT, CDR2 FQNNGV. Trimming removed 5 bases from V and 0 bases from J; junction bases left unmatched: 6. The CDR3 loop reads CASSPRGGLSYEQYF. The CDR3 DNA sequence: TGTGCCAGCAGCCCCCGGGGGGGCCTCTCCTACGAGCAGTACTTC.

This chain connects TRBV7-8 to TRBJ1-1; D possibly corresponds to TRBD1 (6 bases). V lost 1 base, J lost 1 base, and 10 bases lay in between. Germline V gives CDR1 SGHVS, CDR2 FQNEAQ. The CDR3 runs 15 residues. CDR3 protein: CASSLGQVANTEAFF. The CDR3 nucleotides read TGTGCCAGCAGCTTAGGACAGGTCGCGAACACTGAAGCTTTCTTT.

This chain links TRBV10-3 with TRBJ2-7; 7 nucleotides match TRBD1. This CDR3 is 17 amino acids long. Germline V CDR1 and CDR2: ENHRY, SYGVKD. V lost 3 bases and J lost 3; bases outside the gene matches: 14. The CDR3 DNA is TGTGCCATCAGTGACTTTCTTATGACAGGGCTTGGCTACGAGCAGTACTTC. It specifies CAISDFLMTGLGYEQYF.

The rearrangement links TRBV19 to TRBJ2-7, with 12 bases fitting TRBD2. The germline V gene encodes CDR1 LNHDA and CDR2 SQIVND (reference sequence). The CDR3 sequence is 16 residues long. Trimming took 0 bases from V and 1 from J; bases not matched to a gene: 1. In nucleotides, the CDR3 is TGTGCCAGTAGTATAGATGGACTAGCGGGATCCTACGAGCAGTACTTC. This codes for CASSIDGLAGSYEQYF. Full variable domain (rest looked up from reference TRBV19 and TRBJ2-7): DGGITQSPKYLFRKEGQNVTLSCEQNLNHDAMYWYRQDPGQGLRLIYYSQIVNDFQKGDIAEGYSVSREKKESFPLTVTSAQKNPTAFYLCASSIDGLAGSYEQYFGPGTRLTVT.

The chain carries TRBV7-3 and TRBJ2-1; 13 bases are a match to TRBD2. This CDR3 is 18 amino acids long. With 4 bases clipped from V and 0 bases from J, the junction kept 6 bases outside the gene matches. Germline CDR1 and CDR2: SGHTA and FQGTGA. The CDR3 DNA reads TGTGCCAGCAGCTCATGGGGACTAGCGGGAAGCTCCTACAATGAGCAGTTCTTC. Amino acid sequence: CASSSWGLAGSSYNEQFF.

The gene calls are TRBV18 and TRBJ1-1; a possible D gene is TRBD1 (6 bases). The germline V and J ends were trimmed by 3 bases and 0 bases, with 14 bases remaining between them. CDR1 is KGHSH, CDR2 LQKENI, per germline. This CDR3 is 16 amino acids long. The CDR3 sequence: CASSPPGGGMNTEAFF. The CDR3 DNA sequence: TGTGCCAGCTCACCCCCTGGGGGCGGAATGAACACTGAAGCTTTCTTT.

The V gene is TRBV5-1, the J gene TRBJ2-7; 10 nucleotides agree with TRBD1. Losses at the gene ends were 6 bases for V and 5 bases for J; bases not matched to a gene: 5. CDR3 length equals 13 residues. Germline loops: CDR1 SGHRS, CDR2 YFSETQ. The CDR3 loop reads CASTGTGVHEQYF. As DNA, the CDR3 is TGCGCCAGCACAGGGACAGGGGTCCACGAGCAGTACTTC. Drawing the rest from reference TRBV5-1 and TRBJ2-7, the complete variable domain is KAGVTQTPRYLIKTRGQQVTLSCSPISGHRSVSWYQQTPGQGLQFLFEYFSETQRNKGNFPGRFSGRQFSNSRSEMNVSTLELGDSALYLCASTGTGVHEQYFGPGTRLTVT.

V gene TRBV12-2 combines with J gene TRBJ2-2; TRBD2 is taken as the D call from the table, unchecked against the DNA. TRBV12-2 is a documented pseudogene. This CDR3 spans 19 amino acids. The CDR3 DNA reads TGTGCAAGTCGCTTAGTGAGCGGAGGAGGGGACCTTAGTACCGGGGAGCTGTTTTTT. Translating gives CASRLVSGGGDLSTGELFF.

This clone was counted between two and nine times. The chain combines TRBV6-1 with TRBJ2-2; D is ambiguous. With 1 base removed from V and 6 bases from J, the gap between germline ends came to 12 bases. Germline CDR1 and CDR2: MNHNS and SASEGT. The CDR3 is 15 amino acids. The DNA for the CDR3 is TGTGCCAGCAGTGAAGTAGGTCTGGATTCCGGGGAGCTGTTTTTT. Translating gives CASSEVGLDSGELFF.

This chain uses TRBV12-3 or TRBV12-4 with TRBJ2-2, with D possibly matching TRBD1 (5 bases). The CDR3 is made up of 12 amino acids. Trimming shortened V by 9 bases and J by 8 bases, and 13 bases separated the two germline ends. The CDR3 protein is CASPTRTGELFF. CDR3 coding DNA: TGTGCCAGTCCCACGAGGACAGGGGAGCTGTTTTTT.

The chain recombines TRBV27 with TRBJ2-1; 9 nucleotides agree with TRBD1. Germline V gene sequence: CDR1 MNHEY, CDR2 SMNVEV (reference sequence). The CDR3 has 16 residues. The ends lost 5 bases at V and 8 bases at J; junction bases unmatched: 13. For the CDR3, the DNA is TGTGCCAGCAGTCCCGCTACAGGGGGCCTCTTCCATGAGCAGTTCTTC. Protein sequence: CASSPATGGLFHEQFF.

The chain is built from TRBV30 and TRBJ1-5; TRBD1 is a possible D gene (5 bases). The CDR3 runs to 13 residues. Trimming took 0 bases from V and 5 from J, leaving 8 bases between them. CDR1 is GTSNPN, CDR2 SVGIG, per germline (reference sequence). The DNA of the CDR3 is TGTGCCTGGAGTGTAACAGGATATCAGCCCCAGCATTTT. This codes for CAWSVTGYQPQHF. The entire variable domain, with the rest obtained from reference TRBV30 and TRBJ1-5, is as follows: SQTIHQWPATLVQPVGSPLSLECTVEGTSNPNLYWYRQAAGRGLQLLFYSVGIGQISSEVPQNLSASRPQDRQFILSSKKLLLSDSGFYLCAWSVTGYQPQHFGDGTRLSIL.